This T cell receptor (beta chain) was recovered during a study of identical twins. V shed 5 bases and J 0 bases; nucleotides not matched to a gene: 14. In germline, CDR1 is MNHNS, CDR2 SASEGT. There are 18 residues in the CDR3. MiXCR, run by TCRdb on the 5' RACE reads, gives a single entry per CDR3 protein. The sample carries a few hundred thousand distinct CDR3 sequences, roughly 18% recorded once. This clonotype was observed a handful of times. The chain is built from TRBV6-1 and TRBJ2-3; 7 positions match TRBD2. Material: naive T cells sorted from blood. The origin of this receptor is a man aged 50-59 years in good health. The CDR3 DNA sequence: TGTGCCAGCAGTCCATCTTGGGCGGGGGAAACTAGCACAGATACGCAGTATTTT. As protein: CASSPSWAGETSTDTQYF.